This T cell receptor (beta chain) was sequenced for a study of T cells in Graves' hyperthyroidism and ophthalmopathy (dated by TCRdb to the late 2010s). As for the study more broadly: Peripheral blood was sampled at the time of initial diagnosis, prior to any treatment. After blood sampling, hyperthyroidism patients were treated with methimazole at a starting dose of 30 mg daily, and ophthalmopathy patients were treated with high-dose intravenous methylprednisolone. Whether ophthalmopathy could be predicted prospectively was tested in an independent validation cohort made up of 18 to 20 hyperthyroidism patients plus 17 patients who later progressed to ophthalmopathy. The 100 or so discovery patients were randomly split 7:3 into training and test sets. Thyroid tissue and blood T-cell repertoires from six Graves' hyperthyroidism patients were also compared in the study. To identify distinguishing TCR V-J signatures, a discovery cohort of around 100 patients was used, comprising some 45 with Graves' ophthalmopathy and roughly 60 with stable Graves' hyperthyroidism. The paper reports TCR Vbeta CDR3 sequencing of approximately 140 peripheral blood samples: under 45 ophthalmopathy, under 80 hyperthyroidism and approximately 17 progressor patients. Broad study findings and their caveats: Most expanded thyroid clonotypes (frequency above 0.001) were also detected in blood, suggesting blood repertoires may reflect thyroid immune responses. A 13 V-J signature model separated ophthalmopathy from stable hyperthyroidism, with roughly 88% sensitivity and 81.08% specificity in cross-validation and 80%/75% in testing. Sample size was not statistically predetermined, and blinding of investigators to group allocation was not performed. During validation, the model predicted progression to ophthalmopathy a median of approximately 6 months ahead of onset, with more than 55% sensitivity and less than 85% specificity.

Amplification of TCR beta CDR3 regions was carried out from RNA transcripts. A first-round RT-PCR of the TCR CDR3 used the HTBI primer set with the Qiagen OneStep RT-PCR kit. A second multiplex PCR round built the libraries, followed by size selection and purification. Libraries were sequenced paired-end with 100 bp reads on an Illumina HiSeq2000. Turning to the authors' computational methods: SOAPnuke was used to process the raw data, throwing out any read that contained adapters or uncalled bases, had a mean Phred below 15, or lacked an exact constant-primer or identifier match. COPE v1.2.5 was used to merge the high-quality paired reads, and each unique nucleotide sequence was defined as a clonotype. MiTCR v1.1 was used to align the clonotypes against IMGT TRBV, TRBD and TRBJ reference segments. The analysis was restricted to V-J combinations with a frequency above 0.0001, which together covered 99.2% of the repertoires. A TCS score was defined as the ratio between F50 (clonal expansion) and ExV (chaos), using BLOSUM62-based TCRdist between CDR3 peptides within each V-J. Welch's t-statistics and random forest reduced roughly 500 V-J features to fewer than 15, which were used in a naive Bayes classifier (R e1071). TCRdb trimmed the raw reads at Q25, called clones with MiXCR and kept productive beta chains. Rows merge per CDR3 protein into single entries with the most common DNA and genes. For this entry, the V and J calls and clone size follow TCRdb and not the study's own pipeline. The sample table shows about 290,000 distinct CDR3 sequences, and roughly 13% are seen once. The ten biggest clones cover 7.9% of the sample.

The CDR3 starts with the cysteine, ends with the phenylalanine, and has 14 residues. The retained sequence is limited to the CDR3, 42 bases, with the frame set at the first base. CDR1 and CDR2 were assigned from the germline V gene as MDHEN and SYDVKM. The germline ends are 14 bases apart after V is trimmed by 6 bases and J by 5 bases. This clonotype was seen ten or more times. Its target antigen remains unknown. No much larger clone exists at a distance of one base, and base qualities are not known. Graves' hyperthyroidism was defined as stable when no progression to ophthalmopathy occurred over 18 months of follow-up. Hyperthyroidism patients were newly diagnosed, with disease duration under 2 months, and aged 18 to 65 years. Exclusion was applied to patients with uncontrolled infections, other autoimmune diseases, pregnancy or lactation. Diagnoses relied on clinical symptoms, serum thyroxine and TRAb, thyroid ultrasound and orbital computed tomography. PBMCs were separated from roughly 9.6 ml of fresh peripheral blood using Ficoll-Paque density gradient centrifugation. Trizol reagent was used to extract total RNA, and RNA quality was then checked on an Agilent 2100 Bioanalyzer.

The chain joins TRBV28 to TRBJ1-5; no D gene can be assigned with confidence. Sequenced input: blood. The sequence was collected from a woman between 40 and 55 years old with Graves' hyperthyroidism. The bases read TGTGCCAGCAGACGCCCGGGCCCTGATCAGCCCCAGCATTTT. This is translated as CASRRPGPDQPQHF.